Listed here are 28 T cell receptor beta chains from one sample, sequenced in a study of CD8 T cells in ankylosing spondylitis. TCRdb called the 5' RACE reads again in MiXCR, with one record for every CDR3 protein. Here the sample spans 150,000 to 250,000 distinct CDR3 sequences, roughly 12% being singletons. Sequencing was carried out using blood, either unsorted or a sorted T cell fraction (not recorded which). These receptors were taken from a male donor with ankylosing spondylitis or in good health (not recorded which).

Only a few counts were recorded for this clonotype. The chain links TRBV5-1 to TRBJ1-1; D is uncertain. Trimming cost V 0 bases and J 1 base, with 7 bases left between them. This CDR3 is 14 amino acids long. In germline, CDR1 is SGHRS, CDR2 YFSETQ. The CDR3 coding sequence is TGCGCCAGCAGCTTGGGGTGGCAGAACACTGAAGCTTTCTTT. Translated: CASSLGWQNTEAFF.

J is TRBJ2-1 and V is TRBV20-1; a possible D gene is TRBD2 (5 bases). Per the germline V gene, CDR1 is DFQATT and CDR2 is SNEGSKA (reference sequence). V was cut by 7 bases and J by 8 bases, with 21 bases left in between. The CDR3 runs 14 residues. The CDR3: CSGTLAGEVYEQFF. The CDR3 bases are TGCAGTGGCACCCTGGCGGGTGAGGTGTATGAGCAGTTCTTC.

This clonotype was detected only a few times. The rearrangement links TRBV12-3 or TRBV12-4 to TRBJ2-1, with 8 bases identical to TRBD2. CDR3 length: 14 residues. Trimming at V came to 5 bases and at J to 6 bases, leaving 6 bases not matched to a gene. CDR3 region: CASSALAALNEQFF. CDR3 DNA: TGTGCCAGCAGTGCACTAGCGGCCCTCAATGAGCAGTTCTTC.

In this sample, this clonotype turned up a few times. The CDR3 here is CASSSWTSGRAREQFF. CDR3 nucleotide sequence: TGTGCCAGCAGCTCCTGGACTAGCGGGAGGGCCCGTGAGCAGTTCTTC. V is TRBV7-9 and J is TRBJ2-1; 15 positions match TRBD2. This CDR3 is 16 amino acids long. The J segment lost 9 bases and the V segment lost 4 bases, leaving 7 bases of the junction unmatched. CDR1 is SEHNR and CDR2 is FQNEAQ in the germline V gene (reference sequence). Supplemented by reference TRBV7-9 and TRBJ2-1, the full variable domain reads DTGVSQNPRHKITKRGQNVTFRCDPISEHNRLYWYRQTLGQGPEFLTYFQNEAQLEKSRLLSDRFSAERPKGSFSTLEIQRTEQGDSAMYLCASSSWTSGRAREQFFGPGTRLTVL.

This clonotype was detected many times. CDR3 sequence reads: CASRAQHNYGYTF. The DNA for the CDR3 is TGTGCCAGCAGGGCACAGCACAACTATGGCTACACCTTC. This chain links TRBV5-4 with TRBJ1-2; unclear D gene. This CDR3 comprises 13 residues. Per the germline V gene, CDR1 is SGHNT and CDR2 is YYREEE (reference sequence). The V end was cut by 5 bases, the J end by 2 bases, with 10 bases between. The full variable domain, completed using reference TRBV5-4 and TRBJ1-2, is ETGVTQSPTHLIKTRGQQVTLRCSSQSGHNTVSWYQQALGQGPQFIFQYYREEENGRGNFPPRFSGLQFPNYSSELNVNALELDDSALYLCASRAQHNYGYTFGSGTRLTVV.

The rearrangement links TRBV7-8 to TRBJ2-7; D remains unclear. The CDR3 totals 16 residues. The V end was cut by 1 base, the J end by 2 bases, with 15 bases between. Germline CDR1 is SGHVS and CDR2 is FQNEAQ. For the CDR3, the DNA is TGTGCCAGCAGCTTAGAAGGGCGGATGATACCCTACGAGCAGTACTTC. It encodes CASSLEGRMIPYEQYF.

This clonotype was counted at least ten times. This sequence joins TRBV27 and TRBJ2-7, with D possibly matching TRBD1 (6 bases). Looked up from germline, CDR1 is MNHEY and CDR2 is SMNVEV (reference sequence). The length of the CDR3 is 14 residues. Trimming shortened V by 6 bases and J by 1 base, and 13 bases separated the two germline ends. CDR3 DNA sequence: TGTGCCAGCAGCCACGCGACAGGATCCTACGAGCAGTACTTC. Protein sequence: CASSHATGSYEQYF.

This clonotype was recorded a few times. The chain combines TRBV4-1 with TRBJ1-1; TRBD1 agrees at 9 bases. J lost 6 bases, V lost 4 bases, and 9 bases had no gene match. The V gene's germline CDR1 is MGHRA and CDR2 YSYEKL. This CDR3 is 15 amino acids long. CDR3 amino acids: CASSLTGTGSAEAFF. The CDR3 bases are TGCGCCAGCAGCCTGACCGGGACAGGGAGCGCTGAAGCTTTCTTT.

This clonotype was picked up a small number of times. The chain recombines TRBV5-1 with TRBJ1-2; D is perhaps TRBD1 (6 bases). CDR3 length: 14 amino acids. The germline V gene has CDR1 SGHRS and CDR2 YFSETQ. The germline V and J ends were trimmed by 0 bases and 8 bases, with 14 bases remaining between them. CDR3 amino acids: CASSLAPGAGGYTF. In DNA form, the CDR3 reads TGCGCCAGCAGCTTGGCCCCGGGGGCGGGCGGCTACACCTTC.

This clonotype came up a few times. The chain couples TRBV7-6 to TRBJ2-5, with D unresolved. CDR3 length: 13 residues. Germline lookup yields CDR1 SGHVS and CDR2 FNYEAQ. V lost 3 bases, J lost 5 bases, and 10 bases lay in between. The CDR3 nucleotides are TGTGCCAGCAGCTTTGGGTCATTTGAGACCCAGTACTTC. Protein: CASSFGSFETQYF. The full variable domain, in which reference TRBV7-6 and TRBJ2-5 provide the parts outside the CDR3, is GAGVSQSPRYKVTKRGQDVALRCDPISGHVSLYWYRQALGQGPEFLTYFNYEAQQDKSGLPNDRFSAERPEGSISTLTIQRTEQRDSAMYRCASSFGSFETQYFGPGTRLLVL.

CDR3 amino acids: CASSVLRDRVINEQFF. DNA of the CDR3: TGTGCCAGCAGCGTACTCCGGGACAGGGTGATCAATGAGCAGTTCTTC. This sequence joins TRBV5-6 and TRBJ2-1; 9 bases are a match to TRBD1. The CDR3 sequence is 16 residues long. Germline assignment: CDR1 SGHDT and CDR2 YYEEEE. The ends lost 4 bases at V and 6 bases at J; junction bases unmatched: 11.

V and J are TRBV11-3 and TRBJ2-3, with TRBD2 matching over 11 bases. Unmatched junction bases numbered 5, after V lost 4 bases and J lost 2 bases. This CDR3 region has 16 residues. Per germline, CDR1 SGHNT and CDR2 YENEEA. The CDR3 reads CASSSRSGGATDTQYF. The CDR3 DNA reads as TGTGCCAGCAGCTCCCGTAGCGGGGGGGCCACAGATACGCAGTATTTT.

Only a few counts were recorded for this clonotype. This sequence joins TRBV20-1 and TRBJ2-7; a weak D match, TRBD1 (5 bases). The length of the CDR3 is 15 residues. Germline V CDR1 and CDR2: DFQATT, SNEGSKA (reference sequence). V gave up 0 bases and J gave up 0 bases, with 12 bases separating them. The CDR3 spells CSARDRGRASYEQYF. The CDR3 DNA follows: TGCAGTGCTAGAGATCGAGGCAGGGCCTCCTACGAGCAGTACTTC.

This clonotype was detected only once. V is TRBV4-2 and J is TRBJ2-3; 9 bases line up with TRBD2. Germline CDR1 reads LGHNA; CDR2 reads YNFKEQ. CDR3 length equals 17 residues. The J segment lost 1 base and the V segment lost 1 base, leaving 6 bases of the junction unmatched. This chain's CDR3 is CASSQGEEREGTDTQYF. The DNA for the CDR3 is TGTGCCAGCAGCCAAGGGGAGGAGCGGGAGGGCACAGATACGCAGTATTTT.

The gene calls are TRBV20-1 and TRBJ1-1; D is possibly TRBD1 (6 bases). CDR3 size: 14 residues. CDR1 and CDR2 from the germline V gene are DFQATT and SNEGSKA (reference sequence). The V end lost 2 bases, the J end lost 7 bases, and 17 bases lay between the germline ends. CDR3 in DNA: TGCAGTGCTAGATTAGCAGGGGATAATGGTGAAGCTTTCTTT. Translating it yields CSARLAGDNGEAFF.

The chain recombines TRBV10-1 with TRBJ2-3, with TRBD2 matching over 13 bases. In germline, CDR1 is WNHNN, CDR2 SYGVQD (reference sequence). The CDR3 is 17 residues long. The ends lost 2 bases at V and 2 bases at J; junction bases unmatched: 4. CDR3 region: CASSEGLAGATTDTQYF. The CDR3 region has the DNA TGCGCCAGCAGTGAGGGACTAGCGGGGGCGACCACAGATACGCAGTATTTT.

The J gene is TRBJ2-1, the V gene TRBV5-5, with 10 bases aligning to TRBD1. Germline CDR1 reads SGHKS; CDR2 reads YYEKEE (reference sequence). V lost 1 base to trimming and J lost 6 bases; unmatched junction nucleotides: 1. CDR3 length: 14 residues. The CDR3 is CASSLRDRGNEQFF. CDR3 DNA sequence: TGTGCCAGCAGCTTGAGGGACAGGGGCAATGAGCAGTTCTTC.

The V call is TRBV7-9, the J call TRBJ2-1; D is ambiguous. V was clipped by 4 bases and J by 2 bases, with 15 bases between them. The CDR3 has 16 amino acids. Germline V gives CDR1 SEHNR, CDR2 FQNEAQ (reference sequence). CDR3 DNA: TGTGCCAGCAGCTGGCGAGTCTCCCGTACCTACAATGAGCAGTTCTTC. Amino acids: CASSWRVSRTYNEQFF. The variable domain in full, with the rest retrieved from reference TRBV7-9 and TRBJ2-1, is DTGVSQNPRHKITKRGQNVTFRCDPISEHNRLYWYRQTLGQGPEFLTYFQNEAQLEKSRLLSDRFSAERPKGSFSTLEIQRTEQGDSAMYLCASSWRVSRTYNEQFFGPGTRLTVL.

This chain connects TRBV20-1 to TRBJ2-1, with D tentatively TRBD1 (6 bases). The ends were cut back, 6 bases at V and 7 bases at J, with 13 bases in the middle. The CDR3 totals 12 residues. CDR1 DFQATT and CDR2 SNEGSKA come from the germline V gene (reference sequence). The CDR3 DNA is TGCAGTGCCCGAATTCAGGGGAATGAGCAGTTCTTC. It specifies CSARIQGNEQFF.

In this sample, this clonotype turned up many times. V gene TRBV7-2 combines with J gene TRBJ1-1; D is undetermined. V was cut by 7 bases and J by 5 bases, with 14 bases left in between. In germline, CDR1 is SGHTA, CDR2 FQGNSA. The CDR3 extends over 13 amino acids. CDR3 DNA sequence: TGTGCCAGCACCTTCCTAGGGTGGACTGAAGCTTTCTTT. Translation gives CASTFLGWTEAFF.

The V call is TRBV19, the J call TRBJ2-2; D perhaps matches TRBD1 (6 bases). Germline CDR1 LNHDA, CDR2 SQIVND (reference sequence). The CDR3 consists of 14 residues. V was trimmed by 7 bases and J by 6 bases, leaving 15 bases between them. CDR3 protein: CASNLGGSAGELFF. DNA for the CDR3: TGTGCCAGTAACCTAGGGGGAAGTGCCGGGGAGCTGTTTTTT.

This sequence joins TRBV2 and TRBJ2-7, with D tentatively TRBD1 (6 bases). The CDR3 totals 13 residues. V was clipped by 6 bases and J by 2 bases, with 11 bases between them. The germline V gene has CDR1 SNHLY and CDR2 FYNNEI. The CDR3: CASRGTSTYEQYF. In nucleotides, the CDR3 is TGTGCCAGCAGGGGGACATCTACCTACGAGCAGTACTTC.

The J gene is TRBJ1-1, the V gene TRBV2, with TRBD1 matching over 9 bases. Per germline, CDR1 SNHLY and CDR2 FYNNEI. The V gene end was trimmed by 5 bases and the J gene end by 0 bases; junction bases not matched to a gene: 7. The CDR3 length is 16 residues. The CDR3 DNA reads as TGTGCCAGCAGTCAGACGGGACAGGGAGTGAACACTGAAGCTTTCTTT. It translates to CASSQTGQGVNTEAFF.

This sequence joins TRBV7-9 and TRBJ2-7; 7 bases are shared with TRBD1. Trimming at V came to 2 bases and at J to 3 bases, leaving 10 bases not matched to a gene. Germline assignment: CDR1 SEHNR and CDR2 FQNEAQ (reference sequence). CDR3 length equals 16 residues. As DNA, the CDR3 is TGTGCCAGCAGCTTATCCTCAGGGGGTCACGGCTACGAGCAGTACTTC. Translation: CASSLSSGGHGYEQYF.

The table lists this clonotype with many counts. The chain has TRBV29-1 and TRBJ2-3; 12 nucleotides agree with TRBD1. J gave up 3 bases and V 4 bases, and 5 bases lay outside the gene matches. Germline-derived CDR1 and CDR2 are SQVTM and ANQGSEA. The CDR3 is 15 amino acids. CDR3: CSVAGTGGWTDTQYF. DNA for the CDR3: TGCAGCGTTGCTGGGACAGGGGGCTGGACAGATACGCAGTATTTT.

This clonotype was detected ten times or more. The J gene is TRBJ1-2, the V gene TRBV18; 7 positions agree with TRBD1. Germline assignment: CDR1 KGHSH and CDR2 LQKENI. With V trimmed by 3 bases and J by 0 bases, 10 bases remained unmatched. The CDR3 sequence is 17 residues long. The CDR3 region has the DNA TGTGCCAGCTCACCCACCCCGAGACAGGGCTCTAACTATGGCTACACCTTC. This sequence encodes CASSPTPRQGSNYGYTF.

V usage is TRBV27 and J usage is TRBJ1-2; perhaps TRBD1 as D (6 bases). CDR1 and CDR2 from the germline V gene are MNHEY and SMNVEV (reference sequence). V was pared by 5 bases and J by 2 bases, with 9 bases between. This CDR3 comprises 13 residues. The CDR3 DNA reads TGTGCCAGCAGTACGGGGGCGAACTATGGCTACACCTTC. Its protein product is CASSTGANYGYTF.

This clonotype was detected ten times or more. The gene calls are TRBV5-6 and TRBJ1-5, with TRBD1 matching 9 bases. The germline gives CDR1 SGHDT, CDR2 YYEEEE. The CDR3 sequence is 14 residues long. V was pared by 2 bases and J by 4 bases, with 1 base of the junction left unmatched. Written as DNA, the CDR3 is TGTGCCAGCAGCTTAGGGACAGGGAATCAGCCCCAGCATTTT. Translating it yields CASSLGTGNQPQHF.